The entry below gives a single T cell receptor beta chain sequence along with its context. Which antigen it targets is not known. Base qualities are not provided; no much larger clone lies one nucleotide away. The sample comes from a study of Ad26.COV2.S vaccination and SARS-CoV-2 variants (dated by TCRdb to about 2021). A note on the overall study: Donors in the vaccine arm were drawn from COV1001, a phase I-IIa trial of Ad26.COV2.S in healthy adults that was multicentre, randomized, double-blind and placebo-controlled. Trial participants were randomized into five groups of five: low-dose or high-dose Ad26.COV2.S given once or twice, or placebo on both occasions. Blinding of investigators to trial group allocation was maintained during experiments and outcome assessment. Sequencing of the TCRbeta repertoire served to evaluate the specificity and breadth of SARS-CoV-2-reactive T cell receptors following Ad26.COV2.S vaccination. Ad26.COV2.S was given intramuscularly at 5x10^10 or 1x10^11 viral particles, as a single shot or as two shots 56 days apart. The TCR-sequenced set comprised approximately 32 samples: about 19 Ad26.COV2.S vaccine recipients, 5 placebo recipients and 8 SARS-CoV-2 convalescent individuals.

TCRbeta CDR3 regions were sequenced with the immunoSEQ Assay. After extraction, genomic DNA underwent amplification by bias-controlled multiplex PCR, followed by high-throughput sequencing. The paper's processing steps were these. To quantify the absolute abundance of every unique TCRbeta CDR3 region, sequences were collapsed and filtered. T cell fraction was estimated by normalizing TCRbeta template counts to usable DNA, with usable DNA measured through amplification of reference genes found in all nucleated cells. Repertoire TCRs were annotated as SARS-CoV-2-specific when V gene, CDR3 amino acid sequence and J gene were exactly matched to a known reactive TCR set. The reference SARS-CoV-2 TCR set was derived from MIRA and filtered for enrichment in COVID-19-positive ImmuneCODE repertoires, a step that removed public or cross-reactive TCRs. Using the MIRA antigens, annotated TCRs were further analysed by specific ORF or by position within an ORF. Breadth was defined as the number of annotated unique rearrangements divided by the total number of unique productive rearrangements, and depth was defined as the summed frequency of the annotated unique rearrangements. Group comparisons of TCR breadth used two-sided Wilcoxon rank-sum tests. TCRdb stores this immuneACCESS table with in-frame sequences only. Part of the clones is absent; in the studies checked, under half of the shortfall reflects unresolved V genes, and no reason is known for the rest. The D gene and trimming were derived from the DNA, and the V and J assignments and clone size from that table. Present in this sample are about 220,000 clones, roughly 90% of which were seen just once. Clones ranked in the top ten supply over 8.5% of the sample.

What the treatment or condition label conveys for this sample: some 20 received Ad26.COV2.S at low or high dose, single or two shots; about 5 received placebo; per-sample allocation not given. Repertoires of vaccine and placebo recipients were sequenced from samples taken on day 63 after the first injection. Cohort 1b enrolled roughly 25 adults aged 18-55 years at a single site in Boston, USA, between 29 July and 7 August 2020. Ad26.COV2.S was a replication-incompetent adenovirus type 26 vector that expressed a prefusion-stabilized SARS-CoV-2 spike protein derived from the original Wuhan strain. The cysteine opens and the phenylalanine closes a CDR3 of 15 amino acids. The DNA shown is the 45-base CDR3, in frame from base 1. Reading the germline V gene gives CDR1 KGHSH and CDR2 LQKENI. The V end loses 3 bases and the J end loses 1 base, and a stretch of 13 bases separates them. Paper-wide results and their limitations: The authors noted that total T cell responses may have been underestimated by the TCR breadth and depth analyses. Vaccine and placebo recipients had similar non-spike TCR breadth, a finding consistent with the vaccine containing only spike. The study was not powered for comparison of responses between vaccine doses or regimens. After vaccination, substantial breadth of spike-specific CD8+ and CD4+ T cell responses was reported. Spike-specific TCR breadth was higher in Ad26.COV2.S recipients than in placebo recipients (P = 0.0014).

In this chain, TRBV18 is recombined with TRBJ2-7; 7 matching bases give a weak D call of TRBD1. The TCR originated in a person aged 18 to 65 who received the Ad26.COV2.S COVID-19 vaccine or a placebo. Material: peripheral blood, obtained in a trial of Ad26.COV2.S vaccine versus placebo. The CDR3 in this case is CASSPSRGESYEQYF. The DNA reads as follows: TGTGCCAGCTCACCCAGCAGGGGGGAATCCTACGAGCAGTACTTC.